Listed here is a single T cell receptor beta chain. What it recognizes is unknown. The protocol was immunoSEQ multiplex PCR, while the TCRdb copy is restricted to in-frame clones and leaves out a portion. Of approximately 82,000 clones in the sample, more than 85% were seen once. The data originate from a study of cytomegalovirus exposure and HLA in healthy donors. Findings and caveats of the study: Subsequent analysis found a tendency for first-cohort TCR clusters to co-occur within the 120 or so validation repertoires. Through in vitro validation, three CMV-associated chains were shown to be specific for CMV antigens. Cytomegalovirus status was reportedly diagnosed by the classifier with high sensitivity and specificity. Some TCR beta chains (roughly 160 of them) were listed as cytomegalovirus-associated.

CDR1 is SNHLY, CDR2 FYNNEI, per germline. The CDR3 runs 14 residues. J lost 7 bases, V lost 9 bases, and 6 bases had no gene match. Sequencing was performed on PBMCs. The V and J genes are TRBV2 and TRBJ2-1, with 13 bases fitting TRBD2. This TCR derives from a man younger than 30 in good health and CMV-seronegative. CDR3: CASTSGRVGNEQFF. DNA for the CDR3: TGTGCCAGTACTAGCGGGAGGGTGGGGAATGAGCAGTTCTTC.